This is a list of T cell receptor beta chains from one sample in a study of PD-L1 blockade in urothelial cancer. Sequencing used immunoSEQ multiplex PCR; TCRdb keeps in-frame clones, though not all of them. The table includes about 57,000 clones, about 86% detected once. The material sequenced was PBMCs, taken around atezolizumab (anti-PD-L1) treatment. All receptors derive from a man aged 50 to 59 with urothelial cancer. Each CDR3 is given with its conserved first and last residue. D genes are given only for firm matches. Where a row states a size, it is once, few, many or the class of an expanded clone; other rows omit it.

d_gene: TRBD2; j_gene: TRBJ2-2; v_gene: TRBV11-1; abundance: NA; CDR3aa: CASSHHEGLADTGELFF; CDR3nt: TGTGCCAGCAGCCACCACGAGGGACTAGCGGACACCGGGGAGCTGTTTTTT
d_gene: TRBD1; j_gene: TRBJ2-5; v_gene: TRBV7-2; abundance: NA; CDR3aa: CASSSDRGQETQYF; CDR3nt: TGTGCCAGCAGCTCAGACAGGGGGCAAGAGACCCAGTACTTC
d_gene: NA; j_gene: TRBJ2-5; v_gene: TRBV4-1; abundance: few; CDR3aa: CASSQSRSQETQYF; CDR3nt: TGCGCCAGCAGCCAATCCCGGTCGCAAGAGACCCAGTACTTC
d_gene: NA; j_gene: TRBJ2-3; v_gene: TRBV10-3; abundance: NA; CDR3aa: CAIRTSGSTDTQYF; CDR3nt: TGTGCCATCAGGACAAGCGGGAGCACAGATACGCAGTATTTT
d_gene: TRBD2; j_gene: TRBJ2-1; v_gene: TRBV4-1; abundance: NA; CDR3aa: CASSQDRTSGRGEQFF; CDR3nt: TGCGCCAGCAGCCAAGACCGGACTAGCGGGAGAGGTGAGCAGTTCTTC
d_gene: TRBD2; j_gene: TRBJ2-1; v_gene: TRBV14; abundance: NA; CDR3aa: CASSSREGHYNEQFF; CDR3nt: TGTGCCAGCAGCTCTAGGGAGGGCCACTACAATGAGCAGTTCTTC
d_gene: NA; j_gene: TRBJ2-7; v_gene: TRBV19; abundance: NA; CDR3aa: CASSKPSQGDEQYF; CDR3nt: TGTGCCAGTAGTAAGCCTTCACAGGGTGACGAGCAGTACTTC
d_gene: NA; j_gene: TRBJ2-5; v_gene: TRBV18; abundance: NA; CDR3aa: CASSPPQQETQYF; CDR3nt: TGTGCCAGCTCACCACCCCAGCAAGAGACCCAGTACTTC
d_gene: NA; j_gene: TRBJ1-1; v_gene: TRBV6-6; abundance: NA; CDR3aa: CASSYGRGTEAFF; CDR3nt: TGTGCCAGCAGTTACGGCAGGGGCACTGAAGCTTTCTTT
d_gene: TRBD2; j_gene: TRBJ2-3; v_gene: TRBV19; abundance: NA; CDR3aa: CASSIEGAGGTTDTQYF; CDR3nt: TGTGCCAGTAGTATAGAGGGCGCGGGAGGAACCACAGATACGCAGTATTTT
d_gene: TRBD1; j_gene: TRBJ1-2; v_gene: TRBV28; abundance: NA; CDR3aa: CASSLGVGGTYGYTF; CDR3nt: TGTGCCAGCAGTTTGGGGGTAGGGGGCACGTATGGCTACACCTTC
d_gene: TRBD1; j_gene: TRBJ1-3; v_gene: TRBV7-3; abundance: once; CDR3aa: CASSLMSGGGNTIYF; CDR3nt: TGTGCCAGCAGCTTAATGTCAGGGGGCGGAAACACCATATATTTT
d_gene: TRBD2; j_gene: TRBJ2-1; v_gene: TRBV4-1; abundance: NA; CDR3aa: CASSQPLAGGDNEQFF; CDR3nt: TGCGCCAGCAGCCAACCACTAGCGGGAGGGGACAATGAGCAGTTCTTC
d_gene: NA; j_gene: TRBJ2-2; v_gene: TRBV13; abundance: NA; CDR3aa: CASSLATVQLAGTGELFF; CDR3nt: TGTGCCAGCAGCCTAGCCACGGTACAATTGGCGGGCACCGGGGAGCTGTTTTTT
d_gene: TRBD2; j_gene: TRBJ2-1; v_gene: TRBV5-1; abundance: NA; CDR3aa: CASSSQSGSSYNEQFF; CDR3nt: TGCGCCAGCAGCTCCCAGAGCGGGAGCTCCTACAATGAGCAGTTCTTC
d_gene: NA; j_gene: TRBJ2-1; v_gene: TRBV19; abundance: NA; CDR3aa: CASSMSPGHNEQFF; CDR3nt: TGTGCCAGTAGTATGAGCCCAGGGCACAATGAGCAGTTCTTC
d_gene: TRBD1; j_gene: TRBJ1-4; v_gene: TRBV4-2; abundance: NA; CDR3aa: CASSQTGGTGGEKLFF; CDR3nt: TGTGCCAGCAGCCAAACCGGGGGGACAGGAGGTGAAAAACTGTTTTTT
d_gene: TRBD1; j_gene: TRBJ1-5; v_gene: TRBV28; abundance: NA; CDR3aa: CASSSSTGGWNQPQHF; CDR3nt: TGTGCCAGCAGTTCCTCGACAGGGGGTTGGAACCAGCCCCAGCATTTT
d_gene: NA; j_gene: TRBJ1-2; v_gene: TRBV25-1; abundance: once; CDR3aa: CASSGDRNYGYTF; CDR3nt: TGTGCCAGCAGTGGTGACAGAAACTATGGCTACACCTTC
d_gene: NA; j_gene: TRBJ2-3; v_gene: TRBV28; abundance: NA; CDR3aa: CASRPPGAGDTQYF; CDR3nt: TGTGCCAGCAGACCTCCGGGAGCGGGAGATACGCAGTATTTT